The rows below give T cell receptor beta chains drawn from one sample of a study of early T cells in non-severe SARS-CoV-2 infection. TCRdb analysed the 5' RACE reads with MiXCR anew, one entry per CDR3 protein. Among about 59,000 distinct CDR3 sequences, 13% were seen once, and the ten largest hold about 10%. The sample was whole blood, taken at baseline. These receptors were collected from an adult who was a healthcare worker with PCR-confirmed SARS-CoV-2 infection or an uninfected control (not recorded which). The CDR3 runs from the conserved cysteine through the conserved F or W. The D gene is left open where the match is weak. Some rows mark clone size as missing; the rest say once, few, many or name a class of expanded clone.

J gene: TRBJ2-4
V gene: TRBV27
clone size: NA
D gene: NA
CDR3 protein: CASSLLGDRAKNIQYF
CDR3 DNA: TGTGCCAGCAGTTTGTTGGGAGATCGGGCCAAAAACATTCAGTACTTC

J gene: TRBJ1-5
V gene: TRBV7-9
clone size: few
D gene: NA
CDR3 protein: CASSSAGGPQHF
CDR3 DNA: TGTGCCAGCAGCTCCGCCGGAGGCCCCCAGCATTTT

J gene: TRBJ1-1
V gene: TRBV29-1
clone size: few
D gene: TRBD1
CDR3 protein: CSVGGQGTEAFF
CDR3 DNA: TGCAGCGTTGGGGGACAGGGCACTGAAGCTTTCTTT

J gene: TRBJ2-1
V gene: TRBV7-9
clone size: few
D gene: NA
CDR3 protein: CASSLVGEQFF
CDR3 DNA: TGTGCCAGCAGCTTAGTCGGGGAGCAGTTCTTC

J gene: TRBJ2-5
V gene: TRBV5-1
clone size: few
D gene: TRBD2
CDR3 protein: CASSRGEYQETQYF
CDR3 DNA: TGCGCCAGCAGCCGGGGGGAGTACCAAGAGACCCAGTACTTC

J gene: TRBJ2-2
V gene: TRBV5-6
clone size: NA
D gene: TRBD1
CDR3 protein: CASRPDRGAYTGELFF
CDR3 DNA: TGTGCCAGCAGACCTGACAGGGGAGCTTACACCGGGGAGCTGTTTTTT

J gene: TRBJ2-1
V gene: TRBV9
clone size: few
D gene: TRBD1
CDR3 protein: CASSLRSDRGINEQFF
CDR3 DNA: TGTGCCAGCAGCCTCCGGAGTGACAGGGGGATAAATGAGCAGTTCTTC

J gene: TRBJ1-1
V gene: TRBV18
clone size: many
D gene: NA
CDR3 protein: CASSPQGANTEAFF
CDR3 DNA: TGTGCCAGCTCACCACAGGGTGCAAACACTGAAGCTTTCTTT

J gene: TRBJ1-2
V gene: TRBV4-1
clone size: NA
D gene: NA
CDR3 protein: CASSTVNHGQGNGYTF
CDR3 DNA: TGCGCCAGCAGCACAGTCAACCACGGCCAGGGAAATGGCTACACCTTC

J gene: TRBJ1-2
V gene: TRBV28
clone size: NA
D gene: TRBD1
CDR3 protein: CASTRDRYGYTF
CDR3 DNA: TGTGCCAGCACCAGGGACAGATATGGCTACACCTTC

J gene: TRBJ1-3
V gene: TRBV6-2/TRBV6-3
clone size: NA
D gene: NA
CDR3 protein: CASFTRTILSGNTIYF
CDR3 DNA: TGTGCCAGCTTCACAAGGACCATCCTCTCTGGAAACACCATATATTTT

J gene: TRBJ2-1
V gene: TRBV6-4
clone size: few
D gene: NA
CDR3 protein: CASSESQGYEQFF
CDR3 DNA: TGTGCCAGCAGTGAAAGCCAGGGCTATGAGCAGTTCTTC

J gene: TRBJ2-7
V gene: TRBV20-1
clone size: NA
D gene: NA
CDR3 protein: CSARDFHEQYF
CDR3 DNA: TGCAGTGCTAGGGATTTTCACGAGCAGTACTTC

J gene: TRBJ1-2
V gene: TRBV12-3/TRBV12-4
clone size: NA
D gene: NA
CDR3 protein: CASSFRLGAANYGYTF
CDR3 DNA: TGTGCCAGCAGTTTTCGTCTCGGGGCGGCTAACTATGGCTACACCTTC

J gene: TRBJ1-6
V gene: TRBV27
clone size: NA
D gene: NA
CDR3 protein: CASSLKWGPALYSPLHF
CDR3 DNA: TGTGCCAGCAGTTTAAAATGGGGACCTGCACTCTATTCACCCCTCCACTTT

J gene: TRBJ2-3
V gene: TRBV3-1
clone size: few
D gene: NA
CDR3 protein: CASSRFRDTQYF
CDR3 DNA: TGTGCCAGCAGCCGATTCAGGGATACGCAGTATTTT

J gene: TRBJ2-7
V gene: TRBV11-2
clone size: NA
D gene: NA
CDR3 protein: CASSSHLRGNHYEQYF
CDR3 DNA: TGTGCCAGCAGCTCCCACCTAAGGGGCAACCACTACGAGCAGTACTTC

J gene: TRBJ2-7
V gene: TRBV27
clone size: NA
D gene: TRBD1
CDR3 protein: CASSSAWTGARDEQYF
CDR3 DNA: TGTGCCAGCAGTTCCGCCTGGACAGGGGCTAGAGACGAGCAGTACTTC

J gene: TRBJ2-2
V gene: TRBV12-3/TRBV12-4
clone size: few
D gene: NA
CDR3 protein: CASSLVRGNTGELFF
CDR3 DNA: TGTGCCAGCAGTTTAGTAAGGGGGAACACCGGGGAGCTGTTTTTT

J gene: TRBJ2-2
V gene: TRBV5-1
clone size: NA
D gene: TRBD1
CDR3 protein: CASSSGTGTTGELFF
CDR3 DNA: TGCGCCAGCAGTTCCGGGACAGGGACCACCGGGGAGCTGTTTTTT

J gene: TRBJ1-2
V gene: TRBV19
clone size: many
D gene: TRBD1
CDR3 protein: CASSYRGQGSGYTF
CDR3 DNA: TGTGCCAGTAGTTACCGAGGACAGGGGTCTGGCTACACCTTC

J gene: TRBJ2-3
V gene: TRBV9
clone size: NA
D gene: NA
CDR3 protein: CASSVAGDTQYF
CDR3 DNA: TGTGCCAGCAGCGTAGCCGGAGATACGCAGTATTTT

J gene: TRBJ2-7
V gene: TRBV5-1
clone size: few
D gene: TRBD2
CDR3 protein: CASSGLAYEQYF
CDR3 DNA: TGCGCCAGCAGCGGACTAGCGTACGAGCAGTACTTC

J gene: TRBJ2-3
V gene: TRBV18
clone size: many
D gene: TRBD2
CDR3 protein: CASPIGTSGVRADTQYF
CDR3 DNA: TGTGCCAGCCCGATTGGGACTAGCGGGGTACGTGCAGATACGCAGTATTTT

J gene: TRBJ2-7
V gene: TRBV7-8
clone size: many
D gene: NA
CDR3 protein: CASSSGSSYEQYF
CDR3 DNA: TGTGCCAGTAGCTCCGGGTCCTCCTACGAGCAGTACTTC

J gene: TRBJ1-1
V gene: TRBV6-6
clone size: few
D gene: NA
CDR3 protein: CASFFAGGTAEAFF
CDR3 DNA: TGTGCCAGCTTTTTTGCTGGGGGAACAGCTGAAGCTTTCTTT

J gene: TRBJ2-5
V gene: TRBV11-3
clone size: many
D gene: NA
CDR3 protein: CASSPGSSETQYF
CDR3 DNA: TGTGCCAGCAGTCCAGGGAGCAGCGAGACCCAGTACTTC

J gene: TRBJ2-3
V gene: TRBV28
clone size: many
D gene: NA
CDR3 protein: CASKADTQYF
CDR3 DNA: TGTGCCAGCAAGGCAGATACGCAGTATTTT

J gene: TRBJ1-5
V gene: TRBV27
clone size: NA
D gene: NA
CDR3 protein: CASTGSNQPQHF
CDR3 DNA: TGTGCCAGCACAGGGAGCAATCAGCCCCAGCATTTT

J gene: TRBJ2-1
V gene: TRBV20-1
clone size: NA
D gene: TRBD1
CDR3 protein: CSARDRHSSYNEQFF
CDR3 DNA: TGCAGTGCTAGGGACAGGCACAGCTCCTACAATGAGCAGTTCTTC

J gene: TRBJ2-7
V gene: TRBV29-1
clone size: NA
D gene: NA
CDR3 protein: CSAGERGLYEQYF
CDR3 DNA: TGCAGCGCGGGCGAAAGGGGACTGTACGAGCAGTACTTC

J gene: TRBJ1-5
V gene: TRBV20-1
clone size: NA
D gene: NA
CDR3 protein: CSARNGNQPQHF
CDR3 DNA: TGCAGTGCCCGTAACGGCAATCAGCCCCAGCATTTT

J gene: TRBJ2-3
V gene: TRBV4-1
clone size: NA
D gene: TRBD1
CDR3 protein: CASSQASIRGTDTQYF
CDR3 DNA: TGCGCCAGCAGCCAAGCATCAATCAGGGGGACAGATACGCAGTATTTT

J gene: TRBJ2-3
V gene: TRBV28
clone size: many
D gene: NA
CDR3 protein: CASNPLGGEGPDTQYF
CDR3 DNA: TGTGCCAGCAACCCCCTTGGGGGAGAGGGGCCAGATACGCAGTATTTT

J gene: TRBJ2-5
V gene: TRBV27
clone size: few
D gene: TRBD2
CDR3 protein: CASSSTVGTSGRQTQYF
CDR3 DNA: TGTGCCAGCAGTTCCACCGTCGGGACTAGCGGGAGGCAGACCCAGTACTTC

J gene: TRBJ2-7
V gene: TRBV6-2/TRBV6-3
clone size: NA
D gene: NA
CDR3 protein: CASSGREQYF
CDR3 DNA: TGTGCCAGTTCAGGACGGGAGCAGTACTTC

J gene: TRBJ1-2
V gene: TRBV28
clone size: NA
D gene: TRBD1
CDR3 protein: CASSLAGTGYNYGYTF
CDR3 DNA: TGTGCCAGCAGTTTGGCTGGGACAGGGTATAACTATGGCTACACCTTC

J gene: TRBJ1-1
V gene: TRBV29-1
clone size: NA
D gene: TRBD1
CDR3 protein: CSVRDSGAFF
CDR3 DNA: TGCAGCGTGCGGGACAGTGGAGCTTTCTTT

J gene: TRBJ1-1
V gene: TRBV18
clone size: many
D gene: TRBD1
CDR3 protein: CASSEDRMNTEAFF
CDR3 DNA: TGTGCCAGCTCGGAGGACAGGATGAACACTGAAGCTTTCTTT

J gene: TRBJ2-5
V gene: TRBV12-3/TRBV12-4
clone size: few
D gene: NA
CDR3 protein: CASSSTRLAQYF
CDR3 DNA: TGTGCCAGCAGTTCAACGAGGTTGGCCCAGTACTTC

J gene: TRBJ1-4
V gene: TRBV12-3/TRBV12-4
clone size: NA
D gene: NA
CDR3 protein: CASSLWSATTNEKLFF
CDR3 DNA: TGTGCCAGCAGTTTATGGTCAGCTACAACTAATGAAAAACTGTTTTTT

J gene: TRBJ2-7
V gene: TRBV28
clone size: NA
D gene: NA
CDR3 protein: CASRHGQNYEQYF
CDR3 DNA: TGTGCCAGCAGGCATGGACAGAACTACGAGCAGTACTTC

J gene: TRBJ2-1
V gene: TRBV11-3
clone size: few
D gene: NA
CDR3 protein: CASSSTRGDEQFF
CDR3 DNA: TGTGCCAGCAGCTCCACTAGAGGGGATGAGCAGTTCTTC

J gene: TRBJ2-3
V gene: TRBV9
clone size: NA
D gene: TRBD2
CDR3 protein: CASSGTSGGPTDTQYF
CDR3 DNA: TGTGCCAGCAGCGGGACTAGCGGGGGCCCCACAGATACGCAGTATTTT

J gene: TRBJ2-7
V gene: TRBV3-1
clone size: many
D gene: NA
CDR3 protein: CASSLQLETYEQYF
CDR3 DNA: TGTGCCAGCAGCCTTCAGCTAGAGACCTACGAGCAGTACTTC

J gene: TRBJ2-2
V gene: TRBV11-2
clone size: few
D gene: NA
CDR3 protein: CASSSTVGGGGELFF
CDR3 DNA: TGTGCCAGCAGCTCGACAGTCGGGGGAGGCGGGGAGCTGTTTTTT

J gene: TRBJ1-5
V gene: TRBV19
clone size: few
D gene: NA
CDR3 protein: CASTLGSRSNQPQHF
CDR3 DNA: TGTGCCAGTACCCTTGGGAGCCGTAGCAATCAGCCCCAGCATTTT

J gene: TRBJ2-1
V gene: TRBV7-8
clone size: many
D gene: NA
CDR3 protein: CASTPSGRTPLLYEQFF
CDR3 DNA: TGTGCCAGCACCCCGTCGGGGCGGACCCCCCTCCTTTATGAGCAGTTCTTC

J gene: TRBJ1-2
V gene: TRBV6-2/TRBV6-3
clone size: few
D gene: NA
CDR3 protein: CASSYEADYGYTF
CDR3 DNA: TGTGCCAGCAGTTATGAGGCGGACTATGGCTACACCTTC